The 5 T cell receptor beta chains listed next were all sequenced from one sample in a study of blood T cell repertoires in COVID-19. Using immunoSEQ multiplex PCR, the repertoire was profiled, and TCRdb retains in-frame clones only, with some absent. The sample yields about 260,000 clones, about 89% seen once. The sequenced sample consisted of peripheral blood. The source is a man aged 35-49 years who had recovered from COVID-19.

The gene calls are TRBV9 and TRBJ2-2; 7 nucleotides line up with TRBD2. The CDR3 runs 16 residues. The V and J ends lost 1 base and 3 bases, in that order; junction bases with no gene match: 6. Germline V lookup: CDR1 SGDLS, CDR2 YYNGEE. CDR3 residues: CASSVFPGGDTGELFF. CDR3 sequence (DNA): TGTGCCAGCAGCGTATTTCCGGGGGGAGACACCGGGGAGCTGTTTTTT.

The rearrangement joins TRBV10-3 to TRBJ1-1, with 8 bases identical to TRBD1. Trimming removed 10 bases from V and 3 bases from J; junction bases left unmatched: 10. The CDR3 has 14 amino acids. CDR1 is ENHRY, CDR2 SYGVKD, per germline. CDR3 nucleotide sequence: TGTGCCACCTTTGAAGGACAGGGAGACACTGAAGCTTTCTTT. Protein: CATFEGQGDTEAFF.

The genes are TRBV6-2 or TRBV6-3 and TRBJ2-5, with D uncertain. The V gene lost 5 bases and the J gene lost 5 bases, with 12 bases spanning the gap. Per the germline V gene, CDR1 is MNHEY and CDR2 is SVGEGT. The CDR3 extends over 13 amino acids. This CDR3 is CASSRPGRETQYF. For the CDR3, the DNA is TGTGCCAGCAGTAGACCCGGCAGGGAGACCCAGTACTTC.

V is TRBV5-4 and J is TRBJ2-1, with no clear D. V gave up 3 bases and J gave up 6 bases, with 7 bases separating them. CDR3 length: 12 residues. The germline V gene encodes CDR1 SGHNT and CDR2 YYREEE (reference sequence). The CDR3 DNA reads TGTGCCAGCAGCTCCCAATCCAATGAGCAGTTCTTC. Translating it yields CASSSQSNEQFF.

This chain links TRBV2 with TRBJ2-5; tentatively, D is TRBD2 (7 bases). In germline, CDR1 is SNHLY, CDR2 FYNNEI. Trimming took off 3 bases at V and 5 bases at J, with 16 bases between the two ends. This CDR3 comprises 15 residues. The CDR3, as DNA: TGTGCCAGCAGTGAGGCGCGCGGGGGCGCGGAGACCCAGTACTTC. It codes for CASSEARGGAETQYF.